The sequence of this T cell receptor (beta chain) was determined in a study of molecular identifiers for immune sequencing clone quantification. MiXCR, run by TCRdb on the PCR reads, gives a single entry per CDR3 protein. Of about half a million distinct CDR3 sequences in the sample, over 20% were seen once. Trimming cost V 3 bases and J 2 bases, with 16 bases left between them. Germline CDR1 is MNHEY and CDR2 is SMNVEV (reference sequence). The CDR3 is made up of 16 amino acids. The sample holds many counts of this clonotype. The chain employs TRBV27 and TRBJ1-2; D may be TRBD1 (6 bases). The sequence came from a human donor in good health. Some libraries in this study had Jurkat cell RNA spiked in. The sequencing sample was made of naive CD8+ T cells from blood, with Jurkat cell RNA spiked in. Documented subset: FACS-sorted CD8+CD4-CCR7+CD45RA+ naive T cells. DNA of the CDR3: TGTGCCAGCAGTTTCAGGGGAGGTACTTGGAACTATGGCTACACCTTC. Its translation: CASSFRGGTWNYGYTF.